This TCR beta chain was found in a study of shared T cell receptors in the human thymus. Measured with immunoSEQ multiplex PCR; TCRdb has only the in-frame clones, and not every one. The profile shows some 660,000 clones, around 87% of them singletons. The V segment lost 5 bases and the J segment 0 bases; nucleotides outside the gene matches: 3. This CDR3 has 14 amino acids. From germline, CDR1 is WNHNN and CDR2 SYGVQD (reference sequence). These sequences were also reported in another study, on human thymus T cells. That report notes: Donors consisted of healthy Finnish infants (having corrective surgery for congenital heart defects). In corrective heart surgery, resections were taken, and these provided the thymus tissue. Within thymic and blood repertoires, V and J gene usage appeared to be biased.

What was sequenced was thymocytes. This sequence originates from a boy younger than two with a congenital heart defect. J is TRBJ2-5 and V is TRBV10-1, with 7 bases matching TRBD1. CDR3 residues: CASSPGQHQETQYF. The CDR3 DNA follows: TGCGCCAGCAGTCCGGGACAGCACCAAGAGACCCAGTACTTC.